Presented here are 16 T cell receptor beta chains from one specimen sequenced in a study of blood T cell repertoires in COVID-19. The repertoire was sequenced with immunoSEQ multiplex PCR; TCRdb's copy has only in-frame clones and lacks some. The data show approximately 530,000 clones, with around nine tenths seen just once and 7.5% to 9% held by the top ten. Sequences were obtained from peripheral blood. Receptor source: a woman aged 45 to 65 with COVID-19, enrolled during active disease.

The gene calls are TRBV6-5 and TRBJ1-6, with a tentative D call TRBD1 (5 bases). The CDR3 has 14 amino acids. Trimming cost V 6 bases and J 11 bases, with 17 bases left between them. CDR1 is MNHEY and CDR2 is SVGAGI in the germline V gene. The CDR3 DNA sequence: TGTGCCAGCAGCCTGGGGGGGTCACAGACACCCCTCCACTTT. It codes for CASSLGGSQTPLHF.

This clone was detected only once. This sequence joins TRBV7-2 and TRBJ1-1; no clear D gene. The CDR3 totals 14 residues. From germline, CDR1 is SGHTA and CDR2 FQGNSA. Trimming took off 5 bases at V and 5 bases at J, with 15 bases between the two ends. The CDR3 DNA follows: TGTGCCAGCAGCCCTTTAGATGGGGAGACTGAAGCTTTCTTT. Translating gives CASSPLDGETEAFF.

The CDR3 bases are TGTGCCAGCAGCGTCGGACTAGCGGTTAGCACAGATACGCAGTATTTT. Translated: CASSVGLAVSTDTQYF. V usage is TRBV9 and J usage is TRBJ2-3; 10 bases align to TRBD2. CDR3 size: 16 residues. The ends lost 2 bases at V and 0 bases at J; junction bases unmatched: 3. Germline assignment: CDR1 SGDLS and CDR2 YYNGEE.

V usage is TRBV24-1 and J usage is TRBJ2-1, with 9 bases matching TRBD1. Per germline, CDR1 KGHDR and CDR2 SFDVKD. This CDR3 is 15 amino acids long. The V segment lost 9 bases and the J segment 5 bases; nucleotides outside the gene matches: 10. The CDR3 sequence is CATGLPGQGNNEQFF. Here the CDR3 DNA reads TGTGCCACCGGCCTTCCGGGACAGGGTAACAATGAGCAGTTCTTC.

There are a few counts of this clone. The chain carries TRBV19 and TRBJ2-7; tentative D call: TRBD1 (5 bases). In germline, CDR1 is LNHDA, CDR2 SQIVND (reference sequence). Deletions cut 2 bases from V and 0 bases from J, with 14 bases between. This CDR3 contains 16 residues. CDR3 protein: CASSILRGQSSYEQYF. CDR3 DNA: TGTGCCAGTAGTATACTTAGGGGCCAGAGCTCCTACGAGCAGTACTTC.

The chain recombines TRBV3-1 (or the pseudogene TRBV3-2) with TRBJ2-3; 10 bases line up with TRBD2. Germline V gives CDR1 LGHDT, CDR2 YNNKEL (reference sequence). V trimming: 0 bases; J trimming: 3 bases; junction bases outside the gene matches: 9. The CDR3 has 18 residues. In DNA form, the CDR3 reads TGTGCCAGCAGCCAAGAAGGGGAGCGGGGGGGTGGTACAGATACGCAGTATTTT. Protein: CASSQEGERGGGTDTQYF.

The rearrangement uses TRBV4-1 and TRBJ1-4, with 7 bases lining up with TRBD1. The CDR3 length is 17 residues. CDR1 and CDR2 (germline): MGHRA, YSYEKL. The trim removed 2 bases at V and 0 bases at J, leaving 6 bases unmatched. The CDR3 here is CASSQLTDRTTNEKLFF. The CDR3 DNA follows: TGCGCCAGCAGCCAACTGACGGACAGGACAACTAATGAAAAACTGTTTTTT.

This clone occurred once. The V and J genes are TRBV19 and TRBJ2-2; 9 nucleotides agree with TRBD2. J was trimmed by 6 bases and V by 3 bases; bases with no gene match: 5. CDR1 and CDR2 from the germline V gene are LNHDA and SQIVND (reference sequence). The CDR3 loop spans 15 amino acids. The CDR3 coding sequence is TGTGCCAGTAGTATTGAGCGGGGGGATGCCGGGGAGCTGTTTTTT. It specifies CASSIERGDAGELFF.

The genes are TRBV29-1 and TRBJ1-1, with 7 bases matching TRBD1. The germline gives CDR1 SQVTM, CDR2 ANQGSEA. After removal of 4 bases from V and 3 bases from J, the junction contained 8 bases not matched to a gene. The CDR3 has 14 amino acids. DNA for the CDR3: TGCAGCGTTGGACGACAGGGCGCAGACACTGAAGCTTTCTTT. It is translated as CSVGRQGADTEAFF.

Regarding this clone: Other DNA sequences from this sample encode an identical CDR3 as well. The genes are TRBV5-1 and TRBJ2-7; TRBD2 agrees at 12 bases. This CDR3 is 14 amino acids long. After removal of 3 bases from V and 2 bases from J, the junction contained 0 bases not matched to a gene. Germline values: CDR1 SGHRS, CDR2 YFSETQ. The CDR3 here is CASSSSGGAYEQYF. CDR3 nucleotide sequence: TGCGCCAGCAGCTCTAGCGGGGGGGCCTACGAGCAGTACTTC.

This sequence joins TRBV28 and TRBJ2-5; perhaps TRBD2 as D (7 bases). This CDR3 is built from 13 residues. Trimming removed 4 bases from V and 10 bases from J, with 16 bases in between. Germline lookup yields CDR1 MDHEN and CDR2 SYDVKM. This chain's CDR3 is CASSSQGAGVQYF. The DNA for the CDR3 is TGTGCCAGCAGTTCACAGGGTGCGGGGGTCCAGTACTTC. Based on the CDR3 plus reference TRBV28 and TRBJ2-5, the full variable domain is DVKVTQSSRYLVKRTGEKVFLECVQDMDHENMFWYRQDPGLGLRLIYFSYDVKMKEKGDIPEGYSVSREKKERFSLILESASTNQTSMYLCASSSQGAGVQYFGPGTRLLVL.

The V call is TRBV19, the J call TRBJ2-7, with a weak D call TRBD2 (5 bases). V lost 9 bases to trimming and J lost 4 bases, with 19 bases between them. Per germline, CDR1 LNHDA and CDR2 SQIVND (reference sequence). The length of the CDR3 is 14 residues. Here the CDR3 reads CASSGSSYHYEQYF. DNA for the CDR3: TGTGCCAGCTCGGGGTCCTCTTACCATTACGAGCAGTACTTC.

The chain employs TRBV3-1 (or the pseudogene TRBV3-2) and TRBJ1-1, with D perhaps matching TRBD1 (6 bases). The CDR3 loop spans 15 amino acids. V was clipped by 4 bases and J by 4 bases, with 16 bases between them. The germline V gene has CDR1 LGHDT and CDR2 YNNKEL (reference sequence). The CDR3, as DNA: TGTGCCAGCAGCCCCCCCTGGGGGGGCGTCACTGAAGCTTTCTTT. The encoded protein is CASSPPWGGVTEAFF.

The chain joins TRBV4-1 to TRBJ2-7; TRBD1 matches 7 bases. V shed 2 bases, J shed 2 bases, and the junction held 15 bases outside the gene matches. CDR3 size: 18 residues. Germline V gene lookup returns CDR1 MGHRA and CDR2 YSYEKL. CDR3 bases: TGCGCCAGCAGCCAACAGAGAGGAACCGGGACAGCGCCCTACGAGCAGTACTTC. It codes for CASSQQRGTGTAPYEQYF.

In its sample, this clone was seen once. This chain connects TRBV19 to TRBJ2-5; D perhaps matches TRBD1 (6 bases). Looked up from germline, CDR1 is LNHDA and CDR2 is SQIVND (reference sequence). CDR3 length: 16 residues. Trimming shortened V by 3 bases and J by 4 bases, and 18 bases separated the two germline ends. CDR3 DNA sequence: TGTGCCAGTAGTATCGGAACAGGGAGTGGAAGAGAGACCCAGTACTTC. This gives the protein CASSIGTGSGRETQYF. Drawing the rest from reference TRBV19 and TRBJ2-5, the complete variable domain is DGGITQSPKYLFRKEGQNVTLSCEQNLNHDAMYWYRQDPGQGLRLIYYSQIVNDFQKGDIAEGYSVSREKKESFPLTVTSAQKNPTAFYLCASSIGTGSGRETQYFGPGTRLLVL.

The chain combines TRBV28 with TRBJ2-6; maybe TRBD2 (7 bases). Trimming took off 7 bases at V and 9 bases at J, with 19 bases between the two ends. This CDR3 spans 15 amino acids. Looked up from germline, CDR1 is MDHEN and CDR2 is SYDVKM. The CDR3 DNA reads TGTGCCAGCATGGAGGGGGGGCCTCTGGGCAACGTCCTGACTTTC. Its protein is CASMEGGPLGNVLTF.